Listed here is a single T cell receptor beta chain. Its recognized antigen is unknown. An end of the junction differs from the germline gene, which may be a read error. The twin pairs came from the European Cystic Fibrosis Twin and Sibling Study Cohort, which recruited patients from 150 or so CF clinics across 14 European countries. Zygosity and CFTR genotype were confirmed in-house, and zygosity was tested by multiplex PCR of nine short tandem repeat loci. Peripheral blood was taken from each twin, and clinical parameters were recorded on the day of blood sampling. Phenol/chloroform extraction was used to isolate genomic DNA from peripheral blood cells, and the DNA was then kept in TE buffer at 4 degrees C. Following the manufacturer's instructions, the researchers used the immunoSEQ immune profiling system to amplify TCR beta CDR3 regions via multiplex PCR. Sequencing was performed on an Illumina NextSeq system. The original methods were these. Sequence data were processed on the immunoSEQ Analyzer platform, and clonality was calculated as the square root of Simpson's index of productive rearrangements. Similarity in V and J usage was quantified by Jensen-Shannon distance, and CDR3 generation probabilities were calculated with OLGA. The researchers looked up shared CDR3 sequences in the immuneACCESS database (August 2020) and in VDJdb (December 2020). In TCRdb, the immuneACCESS table is reduced to in-frame sequences with V and J assigned. These tables do not hold every clone; where another copy was compared, an unresolved V gene accounts for under half, and the others remain unexplained. For V, J and clone size, that table is used; D and trimming come from the DNA. This sample gives 12,000 to 15,000 clones in total; about 85% of them show up just once. The ten top clones hold 0.85% to 1.2% of the sample.

This entry is derived from a study of monozygotic twins with cystic fibrosis (dated by TCRdb to about 2021). Regarding the complete study: Barcoded libraries were prepared with about 16 PCR cycles from three micrograms of fragmented DNA. The study compared TCR beta repertoires within and between 16 monozygotic twin pairs with cystic fibrosis to assess genetic influence on V and J gene usage. Made up mostly of children and adolescents, the cohort included ten female and six male twin pairs ranging in age from roughly 2.0 to 36.4 years, with a median of about 8.5 years. Twins were ranked among roughly 1,100 cohort participants for weight-for-height and FEVPerc (FEV1 disease centile) at the day of blood sampling. Data for three of the twin pairs had already been reported earlier in a different context. Overall study results and their limits: Nucleotide-identical clonotype sharing was significantly higher within monozygotic CF twin pairs than between unrelated CF individuals (P = 0.000026, Mann-Whitney). In 13 of 16 pairs, V gene usage most closely resembled the co-twin's, and the same held for J usage in 8 of 16 pairs, a pattern suggesting genetic constraints. No association turned up between shared CDR3 numbers and age, concordance or disease severity, and the cohort was small. Simpson clonality was found to be generally low (median approximately 0.009), suggesting a naive-dominated repertoire, although higher clonality was observed in the most severely affected patients.

The CDR3, cysteine through phenylalanine, is 15 amino acids long. Only the CDR3 region is kept as DNA, spanning 45 bases read in frame from base 1. Based on the germline V gene, the CDR1 and CDR2 sequences are SGHDN and FVKESK. Rearrangement joined TRBV14 to TRBJ2-6, with TRBD1 as a weak D call on 5 bases. The sample was blood. This receptor was taken from a boy aged 10-17 years with cystic fibrosis. For the CDR3, the sequence is CASSQVGTGANALTF. In nucleotides, the sequence is TGTGCCAGCAGCCAGGTGGGCACTGGGGCCAACGCCCTGACTTTC.